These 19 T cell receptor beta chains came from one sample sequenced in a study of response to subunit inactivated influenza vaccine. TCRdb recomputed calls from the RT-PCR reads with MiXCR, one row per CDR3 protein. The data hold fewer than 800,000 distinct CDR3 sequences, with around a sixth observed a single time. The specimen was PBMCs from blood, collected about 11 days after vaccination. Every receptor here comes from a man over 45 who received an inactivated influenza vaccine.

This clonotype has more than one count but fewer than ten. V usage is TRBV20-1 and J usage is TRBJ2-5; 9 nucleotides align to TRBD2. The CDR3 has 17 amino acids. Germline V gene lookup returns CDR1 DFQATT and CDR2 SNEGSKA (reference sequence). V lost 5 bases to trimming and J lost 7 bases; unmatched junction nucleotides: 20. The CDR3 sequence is CSASRVAGEFPSRTQYF. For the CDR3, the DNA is TGCAGTGCTTCCCGGGTAGCGGGGGAGTTCCCCTCCAGGACCCAGTACTTC.

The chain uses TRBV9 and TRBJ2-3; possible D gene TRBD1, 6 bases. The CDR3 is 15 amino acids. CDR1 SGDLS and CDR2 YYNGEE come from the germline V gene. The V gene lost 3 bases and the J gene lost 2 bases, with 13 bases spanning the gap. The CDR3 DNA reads TGTGCCAGCAGCGCCACCGGGACACCCACAGATACGCAGTATTTT. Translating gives CASSATGTPTDTQYF.

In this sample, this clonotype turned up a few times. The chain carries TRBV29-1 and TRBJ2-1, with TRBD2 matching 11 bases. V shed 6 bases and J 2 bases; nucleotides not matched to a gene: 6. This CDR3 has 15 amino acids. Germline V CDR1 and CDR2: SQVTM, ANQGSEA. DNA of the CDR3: TGCAGCGTGCAACTAGCGGGAGTAGCCTACAATGAGCAGTTCTTC. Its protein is CSVQLAGVAYNEQFF.

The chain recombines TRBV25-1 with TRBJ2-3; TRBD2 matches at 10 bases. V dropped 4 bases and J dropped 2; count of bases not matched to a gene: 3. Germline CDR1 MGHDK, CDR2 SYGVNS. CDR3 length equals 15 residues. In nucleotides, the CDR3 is TGTGCCAGCAGTGCGGGACTAGCGCTCACAGATACGCAGTATTTT. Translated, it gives CASSAGLALTDTQYF.

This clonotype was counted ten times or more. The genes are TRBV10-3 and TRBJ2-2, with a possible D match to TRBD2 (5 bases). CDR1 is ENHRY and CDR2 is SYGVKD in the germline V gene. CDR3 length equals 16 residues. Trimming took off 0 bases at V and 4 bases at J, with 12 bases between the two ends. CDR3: CAISESLPRGTGELFF. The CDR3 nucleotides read TGTGCCATCAGTGAGTCGCTCCCCCGGGGCACCGGGGAGCTGTTTTTT.

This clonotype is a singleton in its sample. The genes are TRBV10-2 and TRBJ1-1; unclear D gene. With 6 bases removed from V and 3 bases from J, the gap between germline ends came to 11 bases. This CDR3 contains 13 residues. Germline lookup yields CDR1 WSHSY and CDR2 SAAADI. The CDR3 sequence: CASSQNQDTEAFF. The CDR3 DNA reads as TGCGCCAGCAGCCAGAACCAGGACACTGAAGCTTTCTTT.

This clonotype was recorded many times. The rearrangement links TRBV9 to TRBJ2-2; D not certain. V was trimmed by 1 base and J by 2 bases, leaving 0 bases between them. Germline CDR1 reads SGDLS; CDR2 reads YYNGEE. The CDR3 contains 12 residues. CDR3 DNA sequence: TGTGCCAGCAGCGTAAACACCGGGGAGCTGTTTTTT. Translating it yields CASSVNTGELFF.

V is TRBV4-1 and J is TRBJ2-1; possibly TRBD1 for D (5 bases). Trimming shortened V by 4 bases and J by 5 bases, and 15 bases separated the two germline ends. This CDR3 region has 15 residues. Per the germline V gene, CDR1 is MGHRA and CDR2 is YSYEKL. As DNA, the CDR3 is TGCGCCAGCAGCCGCTCCCCAGGGATAAACAATGAGCAGTTCTTC. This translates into CASSRSPGINNEQFF.

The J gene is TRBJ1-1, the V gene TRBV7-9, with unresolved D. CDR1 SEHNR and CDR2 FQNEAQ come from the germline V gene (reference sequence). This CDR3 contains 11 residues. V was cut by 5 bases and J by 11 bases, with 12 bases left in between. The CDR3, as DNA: TGTGCCAGCAGCCTAATGAGTGAGGCTTTCTTT. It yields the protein CASSLMSEAFF.

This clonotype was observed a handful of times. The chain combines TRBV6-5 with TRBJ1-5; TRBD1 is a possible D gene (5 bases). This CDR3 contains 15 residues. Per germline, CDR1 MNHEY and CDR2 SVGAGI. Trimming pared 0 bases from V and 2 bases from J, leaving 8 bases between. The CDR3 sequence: CASSYSGRGNQPQHF. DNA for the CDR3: TGTGCCAGCAGTTACTCGGGGCGCGGCAATCAGCCCCAGCATTTT.

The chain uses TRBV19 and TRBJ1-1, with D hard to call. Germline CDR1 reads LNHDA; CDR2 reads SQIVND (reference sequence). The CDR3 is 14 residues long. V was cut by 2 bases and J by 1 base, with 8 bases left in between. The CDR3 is CASSIRRENTEAFF. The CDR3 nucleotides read TGTGCCAGTAGTATAAGGAGGGAGAACACTGAAGCTTTCTTT.

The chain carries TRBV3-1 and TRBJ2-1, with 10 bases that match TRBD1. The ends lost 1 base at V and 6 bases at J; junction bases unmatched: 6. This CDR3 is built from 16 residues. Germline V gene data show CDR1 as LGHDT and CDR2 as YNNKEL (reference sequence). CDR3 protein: CASSQAGTGALNEQFF. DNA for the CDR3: TGTGCCAGCAGCCAAGCCGGGACAGGGGCCCTCAATGAGCAGTTCTTC.

The CDR3 loop is CASSLGFGVETQYF. In DNA, the CDR3 is TGTGCCAGCAGCTTGGGGTTCGGGGTAGAGACCCAGTACTTC. The chain recombines TRBV5-6 with TRBJ2-5; D may be TRBD2 (5 bases). The V gene lost 0 bases and the J gene lost 4 bases, with 10 bases spanning the gap. Germline values: CDR1 SGHDT, CDR2 YYEEEE. The CDR3 has 14 amino acids.

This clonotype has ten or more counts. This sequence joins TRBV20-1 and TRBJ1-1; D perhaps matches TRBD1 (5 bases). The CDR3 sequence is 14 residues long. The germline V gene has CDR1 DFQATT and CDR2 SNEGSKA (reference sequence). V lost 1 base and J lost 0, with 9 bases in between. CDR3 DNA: TGCAGTGCTAGAGGGACAAGGCTGAACACTGAAGCTTTCTTT. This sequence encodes CSARGTRLNTEAFF.

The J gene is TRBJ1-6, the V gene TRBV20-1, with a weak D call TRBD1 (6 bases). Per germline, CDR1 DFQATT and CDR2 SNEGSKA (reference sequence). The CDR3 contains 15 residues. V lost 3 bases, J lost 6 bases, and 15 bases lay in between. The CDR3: CSARAGRTANSPLHF. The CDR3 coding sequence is TGCAGTGCTAGGGCCGGGCGGACAGCTAATTCACCCCTCCACTTT.

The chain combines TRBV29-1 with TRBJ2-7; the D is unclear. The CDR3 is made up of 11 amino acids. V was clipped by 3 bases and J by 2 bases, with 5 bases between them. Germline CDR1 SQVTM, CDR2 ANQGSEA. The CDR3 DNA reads TGCAGCGTTGAGGATACCTACGAGCAGTACTTC. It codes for CSVEDTYEQYF.

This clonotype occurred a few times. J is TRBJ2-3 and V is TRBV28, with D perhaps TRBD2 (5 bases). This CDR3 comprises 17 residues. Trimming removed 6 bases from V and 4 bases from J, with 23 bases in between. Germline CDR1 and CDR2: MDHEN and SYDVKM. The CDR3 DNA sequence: TGTGCCAGCAGCCATAACGAAGCGGTTCCAAGAGCAGATACGCAGTATTTT. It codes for CASSHNEAVPRADTQYF.

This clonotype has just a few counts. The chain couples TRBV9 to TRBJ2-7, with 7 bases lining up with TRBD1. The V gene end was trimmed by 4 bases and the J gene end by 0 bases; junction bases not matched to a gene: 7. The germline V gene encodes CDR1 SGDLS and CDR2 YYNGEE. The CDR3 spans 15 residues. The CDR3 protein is CASSKGTVLSYEQYF. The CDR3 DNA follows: TGTGCCAGCAGCAAAGGGACAGTGCTCTCCTACGAGCAGTACTTC.

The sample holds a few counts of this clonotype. This chain's CDR3 is CASSADGFQPQHF. The CDR3 coding sequence is TGTGCCAGCAGTGCGGATGGGTTTCAGCCCCAGCATTTT. The V gene is TRBV2, the J gene TRBJ1-5; no definite D call. Germline V gene sequence: CDR1 SNHLY, CDR2 FYNNEI. This CDR3 is built from 13 residues. V was trimmed by 4 bases and J by 6 bases, leaving 10 bases between them.